The clone carrying this T cell receptor (beta chain) showed up many times. Patients having uncontrolled infection, another autoimmune disease, pregnancy or lactation were not included. Researchers amplified the TCR beta CDR3 regions from RNA transcripts. The HTBI primer set was used in a first-round RT-PCR of the TCR CDR3. From the multiplex PCR reads, TCRdb called clonotypes with MiXCR, one entry per CDR3 protein. Among 360,000 or so distinct CDR3 sequences listed, 15% to 20% were seen once. There are 14 residues in the CDR3. The V end was cut by 0 bases, the J end by 8 bases, with 10 bases between. CDR1 is LNHNV, CDR2 YYDKDF, per germline (reference sequence). The data were taken from a study of T cells in Graves' hyperthyroidism and ophthalmopathy.

This chain links TRBV15 with TRBJ2-2, with D tentatively TRBD2 (6 bases). Input material: blood. The receptor comes from a woman in her 40s with Graves' ophthalmopathy. The CDR3, as DNA: TGTGCCACCAGCAGAGAACCTCGGGGGGGGGAGCTGTTTTTT. Protein sequence: CATSREPRGGELFF. The full variable domain, rest sourced from reference TRBV15 and TRBJ2-2, is DAMVIQNPRYQVTQFGKPVTLSCSQTLNHNVMYWYQQKSSQAPKLLFHYYDKDFNNEADTPDNFQSRRPNTSFCFLDIRSPGLGDTAMYLCATSREPRGGELFFGEGSRLTVL.